Shown below are 17 T cell receptor beta chains from a single sample sequenced in a study of T-cell reconstitution after alpha-beta-depleted transplantation in children. Preparation of the TCRbeta library was carried out with unique molecular identifiers. TCRdb ran MiXCR on the PCR reads and lists one entry per CDR3 protein. The sample lists 500,000 to 650,000 distinct CDR3 sequences, approximately 10% occurring once. This specimen was PBMCs, mostly from graft donor cells, taken 180 days after TCRalphabeta/CD19-depleted stem cell transplant. These receptors originate from a female patient aged 2-9 years who had a stem cell transplant for aplastic anemia, so the T cells may come from the graft donor.

The chain has TRBV20-1 and TRBJ2-3, with D perhaps matching TRBD1 (7 bases). Germline CDR1 and CDR2: DFQATT and SNEGSKA (reference sequence). V lost 0 bases and J 1 base, leaving 11 bases between the germline ends. The CDR3 is made up of 15 amino acids. CDR3 region: CSAREGGTGTDTQYF. The CDR3 DNA follows: TGCAGTGCTAGAGAAGGAGGGACAGGCACAGATACGCAGTATTTT.

This chain links TRBV19 with TRBJ2-3, with TRBD2 identical over 10 bases. J lost 4 bases, V lost 3 bases, and 10 bases had no gene match. The germline V gene encodes CDR1 LNHDA and CDR2 SQIVND (reference sequence). CDR3 length equals 17 residues. The CDR3 DNA reads TGTGCCAGTAGTATCCCGGCGCTAGCGGGAGTCCCAGATACGCAGTATTTT. This translates into CASSIPALAGVPDTQYF.

The chain uses TRBV19 and TRBJ2-5; D is perhaps TRBD2 (5 bases). Trimming removed 5 bases from V and 2 bases from J, with 9 bases in between. This CDR3 has 13 residues. Germline lookup yields CDR1 LNHDA and CDR2 SQIVND (reference sequence). The CDR3: CASSSRLQETQYF. CDR3 DNA sequence: TGTGCCAGTAGTTCACGACTACAAGAGACCCAGTACTTC.

Many counts were recorded for this clonotype. The chain is built from TRBV15 and TRBJ2-7, with TRBD2 matching 7 bases. Germline CDR1 is LNHNV and CDR2 is YYDKDF (reference sequence). The CDR3 extends over 15 amino acids. J was trimmed by 3 bases and V by 1 base; bases with no gene match: 6. The CDR3 nucleotides are TGTGCCACCAGCAGAGTACAGAGCGGGAACTACGAGCAGTACTTC. Its translation: CATSRVQSGNYEQYF. The full variable domain, with the rest looked up from reference TRBV15 and TRBJ2-7, is DAMVIQNPRYQVTQFGKPVTLSCSQTLNHNVMYWYQQKSSQAPKLLFHYYDKDFNNEADTPDNFQSRRPNTSFCFLDIRSPGLGDTAMYLCATSRVQSGNYEQYFGPGTRLTVT.

This clonotype appeared a few times. V usage is TRBV6-2 or TRBV6-3 and J usage is TRBJ1-1, with D perhaps TRBD1 (5 bases). CDR1 MNHEY and CDR2 SVGEGT come from the germline V gene. The CDR3 spans 13 residues. The V end was cut by 2 bases, the J end by 7 bases, with 11 bases between. The CDR3 sequence is CASSYTGTVEAFF. As DNA, the CDR3 is TGTGCCAGCAGTTACACCGGGACCGTTGAAGCTTTCTTT.

This clonotype was counted only a few times. The chain uses TRBV10-3 and TRBJ1-2; D uncertain. V lost 6 bases and J 4 bases, leaving 12 bases between the germline ends. CDR1 is ENHRY, CDR2 SYGVKD, per germline. The CDR3 has 13 residues. Here the CDR3 reads CAIRYKATYGYTF. Here the CDR3 DNA reads TGTGCCATCAGATATAAGGCAACCTATGGCTACACCTTC.

This clonotype was seen more than once but under ten times. The chain uses TRBV25-1 and TRBJ2-1; 11 bases fit TRBD2. With 2 bases clipped from V and 6 bases from J, the junction kept 6 bases outside the gene matches. Germline CDR1 MGHDK, CDR2 SYGVNS. This CDR3 is built from 16 residues. The CDR3 nucleotides are TGTGCCAGCAGTGAAACTAGCGGGAGAGGGGTCAATGAGCAGTTCTTC. Protein: CASSETSGRGVNEQFF.

This clonotype was recorded a few times. The gene calls are TRBV7-8 and TRBJ1-2; D gene ambiguous. The CDR3 has 12 residues. The V and J ends lost 4 bases and 2 bases respectively, with 5 bases between them. Germline loops: CDR1 SGHVS, CDR2 FQNEAQ. CDR3 sequence reads: CASSWRNYGYTF. The CDR3 nucleotides read TGTGCCAGCAGCTGGCGGAACTATGGCTACACCTTC.

V is TRBV3-1 and J is TRBJ2-1, with 11 bases lining up with TRBD2. Germline CDR1 reads LGHDT; CDR2 reads YNNKEL (reference sequence). This CDR3 has 18 residues. V lost 3 bases to trimming and J lost 7 bases; unmatched junction nucleotides: 14. The CDR3 sequence is CASSQVSSGRMGTNEQFF. DNA for the CDR3: TGTGCCAGCAGCCAGGTGTCTAGCGGGAGGATGGGGACAAATGAGCAGTTCTTC.

This clonotype was counted only a few times. This chain uses TRBV27 with TRBJ2-2; D is perhaps TRBD1 (6 bases). Trimming left V 0 bases short and J 6 bases short, with 14 bases between. The CDR3 is 16 residues long. Germline V CDR1 and CDR2: MNHEY, SMNVEV (reference sequence). The CDR3 bases are TGTGCCAGCAGTTTATCGATACAGGGCATTCCCGGGGAGCTGTTTTTT. This encodes CASSLSIQGIPGELFF.

This chain uses TRBV6-2 or TRBV6-3 with TRBJ1-1; D gene unclear. This CDR3 is 11 amino acids long. In germline, CDR1 is MNHEY, CDR2 SVGEGT. Between the trimmed V and J ends, which lost 8 bases and 8 bases, there was a span of 12 bases. The CDR3 nucleotides are TGTGCCAGCTGGTTCCGGACGGAAGCTTTCTTT. It codes for CASWFRTEAFF.

The CDR3 nucleotides are TGTGCCAGCAGCCCCAGGGCTAGCGGGAGTCGGTACAATGAGCAGTTCTTC. It is translated as CASSPRASGSRYNEQFF. The rearrangement links TRBV12-3 or TRBV12-4 to TRBJ2-1, with 10 bases fitting TRBD2. The J segment lost 4 bases and the V segment lost 6 bases, leaving 12 bases of the junction unmatched. The CDR3 covers 17 residues.

The chain employs TRBV4-2 and TRBJ2-7; TRBD1 might be the D (5 bases). The germline V gene has CDR1 LGHNA and CDR2 YNFKEQ. This CDR3 region has 15 residues. V shed 0 bases and J shed 0 bases, with 9 bases lying between them. The CDR3 spells CASSQERGHSYEQYF. Written as DNA, the CDR3 is TGTGCCAGCAGCCAAGAGCGAGGACACTCCTACGAGCAGTACTTC.

This clonotype showed up just a few times. This chain joins TRBV27 and TRBJ1-4; no definite D call. Trimming pared 5 bases from V and 8 bases from J, leaving 24 bases between. The CDR3 spans 17 residues. Germline lookup yields CDR1 MNHEY and CDR2 SMNVEV (reference sequence). DNA for the CDR3: TGTGCCAGCAGTCCAACCGGACGGCGAATTAAGGGAGAAAAACTGTTTTTT. Protein: CASSPTGRRIKGEKLFF.

A few counts support this clonotype. This chain connects TRBV28 to TRBJ2-7, with TRBD2 matching 11 bases. The junction had 13 bases not matched to a gene; V was cut back by 8 bases and J by 4 bases. The CDR3 has 16 residues. Germline V gene data show CDR1 as MDHEN and CDR2 as SYDVKM. This CDR3 reads CASGTPRASGRYEQYF. CDR3 DNA: TGTGCCAGCGGTACCCCGAGGGCTAGCGGGAGGTACGAGCAGTACTTC.

This clonotype was recorded a few times. This chain uses TRBV18 with TRBJ2-1; D uncertain. Per the germline V gene, CDR1 is KGHSH and CDR2 is LQKENI. This CDR3 spans 12 amino acids. V gave up 6 bases and J gave up 6 bases, with 9 bases separating them. DNA for the CDR3: TGTGCCAGCTCGGCCGGTCGCAATGAGCAGTTCTTC. This codes for CASSAGRNEQFF.

With regard to this clonotype: One end of the junction does not line up with germline, which may come from a read error. The chain combines TRBV19 with TRBJ2-4; 8 bases align to TRBD1. The CDR3 is 17 residues long. Germline CDR1 and CDR2: LNHDA and SQIVND (reference sequence). CDR3 amino acids: CASSPSDRALAKNSQYF. For the CDR3, the DNA is TGTGCCAGTAGCCCCTCGGACAGGGCACTAGCCAAAAACAGTCAGTACTTC. The whole variable domain, filled in from reference TRBV19 and TRBJ2-4, reads DGGITQSPKYLFRKEGQNVTLSCEQNLNHDAMYWYRQDPGQGLRLIYYSQIVNDFQKGDIAEGYSVSREKKESFPLTVTSAQKNPTAFYLCASSPSDRALAKNSQYFGAGTRLSVL.